This TCR beta chain was obtained from a study of T-cell memory formation after mild COVID-19. Study-level results: Day 15 to 85 contracting clones showed balanced CD4/CD8; day 15 to 37 expanders favored CD4+. Nothing confirmed that second-wave clones peaking on day 37 were specific for SARS-CoV-2.

V was cut by 0 bases and J by 10 bases, with 10 bases left in between. This CDR3 is 13 amino acids long. CDR1 and CDR2 (germline): LGHNA, YSLEER. Amplification by 5'RACE using constant-segment primers produced TCR alpha and TCR beta cDNA libraries that carried sample barcodes and UMIs. Via MiXCR, TCRdb re-called the 5' RACE reads, giving one row per CDR3 protein. The repertoire holds around 250,000 distinct CDR3 sequences, around 15% seen once, with about a fifth in the top ten. A few counts support this clonotype. Its target is unknown. This clonotype was sampled from a man aged 18 to 30 who had mild COVID-19 (a few samples of this study predate the infection). Cell type and time point are not known. Sample: PBMCs or a T cell subset sorted from them (not recorded which). V usage is TRBV4-3 and J usage is TRBJ2-1; D not resolved. In DNA form, the CDR3 reads TGCGCCAGCAGCCAAGATTACTTCGGGGAGCAGTTCTTC. The encoded protein is CASSQDYFGEQFF.